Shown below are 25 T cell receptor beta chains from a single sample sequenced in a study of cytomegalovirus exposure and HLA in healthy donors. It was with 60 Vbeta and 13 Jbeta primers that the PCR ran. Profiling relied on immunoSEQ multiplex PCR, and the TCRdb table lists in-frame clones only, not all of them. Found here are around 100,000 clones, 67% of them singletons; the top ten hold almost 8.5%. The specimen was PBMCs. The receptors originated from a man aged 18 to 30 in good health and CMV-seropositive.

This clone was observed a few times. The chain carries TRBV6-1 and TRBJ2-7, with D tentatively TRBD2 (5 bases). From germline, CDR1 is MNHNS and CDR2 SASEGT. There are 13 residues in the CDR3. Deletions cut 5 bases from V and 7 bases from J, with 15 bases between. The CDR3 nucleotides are TGTGCCAGCAGTACGGGATTCCTCTTGGAGCAGTACGTC. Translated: CASSTGFLLEQYV.

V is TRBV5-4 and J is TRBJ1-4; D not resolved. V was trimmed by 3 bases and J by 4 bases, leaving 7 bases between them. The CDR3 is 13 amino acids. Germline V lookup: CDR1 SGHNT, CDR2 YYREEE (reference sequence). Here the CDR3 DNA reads TGTGCCAGCAGCTCCCACGGTAATGAAAAACTGTTTTTT. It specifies CASSSHGNEKLFF.

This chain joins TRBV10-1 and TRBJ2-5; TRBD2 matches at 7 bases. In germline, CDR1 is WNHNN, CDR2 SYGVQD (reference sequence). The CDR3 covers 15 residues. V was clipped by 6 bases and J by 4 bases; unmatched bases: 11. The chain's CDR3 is CASSPRGEPPETQYF. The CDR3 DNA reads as TGCGCCAGCAGCCCCCGGGGGGAACCCCCAGAGACCCAGTACTTC.

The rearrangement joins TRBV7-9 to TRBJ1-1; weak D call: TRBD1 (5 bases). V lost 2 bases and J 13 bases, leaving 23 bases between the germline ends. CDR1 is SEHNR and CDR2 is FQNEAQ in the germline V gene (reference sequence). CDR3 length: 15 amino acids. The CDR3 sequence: CASSLFAVSGLKLFF. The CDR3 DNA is TGTGCCAGCAGCTTATTTGCCGTCTCGGGACTGAAGCTTTTCTTT.

The CDR3 here is CASSLRVVDTEAFF. CDR3 DNA: TGTGCCAGCTCCCTACGAGTGGTGGACACTGAAGCTTTCTTT. The chain recombines TRBV18 with TRBJ1-1; D is unresolved. The CDR3 has 14 residues. CDR1 is KGHSH, CDR2 LQKENI, per germline. V was shortened by 6 bases and J by 3 bases, with 14 bases between the two germline ends.

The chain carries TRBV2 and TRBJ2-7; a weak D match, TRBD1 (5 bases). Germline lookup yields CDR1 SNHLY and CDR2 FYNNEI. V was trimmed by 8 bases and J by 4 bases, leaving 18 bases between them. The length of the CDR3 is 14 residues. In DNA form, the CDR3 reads TGTGCCAGCGTTCCTTCGGCAGGGTTGTACGAGCAGTACTTC. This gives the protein CASVPSAGLYEQYF.

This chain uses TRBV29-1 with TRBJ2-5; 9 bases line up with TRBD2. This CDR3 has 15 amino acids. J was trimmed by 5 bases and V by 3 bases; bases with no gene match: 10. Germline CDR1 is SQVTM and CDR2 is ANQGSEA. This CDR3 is CSVDPGGGATETQYF. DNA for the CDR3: TGCAGCGTTGATCCGGGCGGGGGGGCGACGGAGACCCAGTACTTC.

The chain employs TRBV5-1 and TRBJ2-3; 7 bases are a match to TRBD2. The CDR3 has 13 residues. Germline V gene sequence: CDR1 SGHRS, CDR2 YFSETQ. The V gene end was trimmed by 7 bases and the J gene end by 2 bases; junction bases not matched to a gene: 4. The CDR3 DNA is TGCGCCAGCGGGGAGGGTGACACAGATACGCAGTATTTT. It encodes CASGEGDTDTQYF.

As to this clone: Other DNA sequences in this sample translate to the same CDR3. This CDR3 reads CASSVVRGTEAFF. CDR3 coding DNA: TGTGCCAGCAGCGTGGTCAGGGGGACTGAAGCTTTCTTT. V and J are TRBV9 and TRBJ1-1; 7 nucleotides match TRBD1. The CDR3 runs to 13 residues. Looked up from germline, CDR1 is SGDLS and CDR2 is YYNGEE. J gave up 5 bases and V 2 bases, and 3 bases lay outside the gene matches.

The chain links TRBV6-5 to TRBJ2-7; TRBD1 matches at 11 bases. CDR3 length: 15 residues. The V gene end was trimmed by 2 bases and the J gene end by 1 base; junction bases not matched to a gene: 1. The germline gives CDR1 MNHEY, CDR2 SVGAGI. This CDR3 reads CASSYRDRGSYEQYF. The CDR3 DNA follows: TGTGCCAGCAGTTACCGGGACAGGGGGTCCTACGAGCAGTACTTC.

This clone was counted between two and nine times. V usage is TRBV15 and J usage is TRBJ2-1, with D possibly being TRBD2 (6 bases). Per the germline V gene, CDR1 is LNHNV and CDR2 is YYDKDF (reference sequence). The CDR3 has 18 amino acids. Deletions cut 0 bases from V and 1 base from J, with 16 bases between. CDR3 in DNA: TGTGCCACCAGCAGAGATAAGAGTAGCGGACCATCCTACAATGAGCAGTTCTTC. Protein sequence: CATSRDKSSGPSYNEQFF.

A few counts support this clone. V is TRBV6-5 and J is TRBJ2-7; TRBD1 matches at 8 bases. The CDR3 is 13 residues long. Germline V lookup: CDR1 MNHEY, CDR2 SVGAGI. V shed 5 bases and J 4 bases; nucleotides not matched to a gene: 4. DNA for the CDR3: TGTGCCAGCAGTCCAGGGGGCAGTTACGAGCAGTACTTC. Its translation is CASSPGGSYEQYF.

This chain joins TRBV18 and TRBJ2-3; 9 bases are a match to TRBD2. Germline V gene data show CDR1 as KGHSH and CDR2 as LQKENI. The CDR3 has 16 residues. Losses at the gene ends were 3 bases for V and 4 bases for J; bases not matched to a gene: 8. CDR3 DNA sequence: TGTGCCAGCTCACCGATGGGGACTAGCATAGCAGATACGCAGTATTTT. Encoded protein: CASSPMGTSIADTQYF.

The DNA of the CDR3 is TGTGCCAGCAGTGAATACGAGGGTTCGGGGAATTCACCCCTCCACTTT. Residues: CASSEYEGSGNSPLHF. The chain joins TRBV6-1 to TRBJ1-6, with D unclear. This CDR3 comprises 16 residues. The germline gives CDR1 MNHNS, CDR2 SASEGT. V lost 2 bases and J lost 7, with 15 bases in between.

The CDR3 reads CASNGRTYNEQFF. The CDR3 coding sequence is TGTGCCAGCAACGGCAGGACCTACAATGAGCAGTTCTTC. The V call is TRBV2, the J call TRBJ2-1; no clear D gene. V lost 7 bases and J lost 2, with 9 bases in between. The V gene's germline CDR1 is SNHLY and CDR2 FYNNEI. The CDR3 runs 13 residues.

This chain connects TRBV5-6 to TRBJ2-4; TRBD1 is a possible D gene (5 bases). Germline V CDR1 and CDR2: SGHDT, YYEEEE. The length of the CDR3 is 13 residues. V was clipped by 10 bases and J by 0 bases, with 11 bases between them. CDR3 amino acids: CAASRAAKNIQYF. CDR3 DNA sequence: TGTGCCGCGAGCAGGGCAGCCAAAAACATTCAGTACTTC. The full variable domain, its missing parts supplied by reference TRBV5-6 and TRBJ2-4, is DAGVTQSPTHLIKTRGQQVTLRCSPKSGHDTVSWYQQALGQGPQFIFQYYEEEERQRGNFPDRFSGHQFPNYSSELNVNALLLGDSALYLCAASRAAKNIQYFGAGTRLSVL.

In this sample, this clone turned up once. This CDR3 reads CASSRGLSGNTIYF. CDR3 sequence (DNA): TGCGCCAGCAGCCGCGGGCTCTCTGGAAACACCATATATTTT. The chain carries TRBV4-1 and TRBJ1-3, with D unresolved. Germline loops: CDR1 MGHRA, CDR2 YSYEKL. This CDR3 region has 14 residues. Between the trimmed V and J ends, which lost 4 bases and 0 bases, there was a span of 7 bases.

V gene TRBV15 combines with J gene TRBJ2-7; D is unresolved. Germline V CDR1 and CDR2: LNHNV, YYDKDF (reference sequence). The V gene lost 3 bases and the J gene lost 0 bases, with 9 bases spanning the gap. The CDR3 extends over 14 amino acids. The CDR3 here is CATSRGKASYEQYF. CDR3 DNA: TGTGCCACCAGCAGGGGCAAAGCCTCCTACGAGCAGTACTTC.

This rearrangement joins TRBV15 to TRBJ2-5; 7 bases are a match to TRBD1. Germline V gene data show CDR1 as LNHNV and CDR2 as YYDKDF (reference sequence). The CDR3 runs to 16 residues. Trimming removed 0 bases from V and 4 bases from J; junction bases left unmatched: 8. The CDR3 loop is CATSRDPTGWGETQYF. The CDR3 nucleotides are TGTGCCACCAGCAGAGACCCGACAGGGTGGGGAGAGACCCAGTACTTC.

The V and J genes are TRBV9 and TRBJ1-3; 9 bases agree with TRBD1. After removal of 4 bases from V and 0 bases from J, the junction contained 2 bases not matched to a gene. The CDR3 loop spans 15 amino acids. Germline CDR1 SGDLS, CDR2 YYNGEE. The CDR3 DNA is TGTGCCAGCAGCCGACAGGGGGGCTCTGGAAACACCATATATTTT. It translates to CASSRQGGSGNTIYF.

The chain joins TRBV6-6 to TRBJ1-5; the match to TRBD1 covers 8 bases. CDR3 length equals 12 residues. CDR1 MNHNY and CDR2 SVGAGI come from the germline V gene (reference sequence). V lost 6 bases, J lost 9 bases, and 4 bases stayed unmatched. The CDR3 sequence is CASSRGQGPQHF. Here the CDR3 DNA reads TGTGCCAGCAGCCGCGGACAGGGGCCCCAGCATTTT.

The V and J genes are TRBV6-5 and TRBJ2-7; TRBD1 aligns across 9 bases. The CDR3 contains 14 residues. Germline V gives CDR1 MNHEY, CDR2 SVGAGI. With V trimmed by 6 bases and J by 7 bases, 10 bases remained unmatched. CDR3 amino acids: CASRRFSGTGEQYV. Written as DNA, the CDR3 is TGTGCCAGCAGACGGTTCTCCGGGACAGGGGAGCAGTACGTC.

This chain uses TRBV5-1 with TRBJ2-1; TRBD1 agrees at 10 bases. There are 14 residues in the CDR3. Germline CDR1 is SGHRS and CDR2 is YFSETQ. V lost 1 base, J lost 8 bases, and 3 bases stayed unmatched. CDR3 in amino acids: CASSLRDRGDEQFF. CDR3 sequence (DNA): TGCGCCAGCAGCTTGAGGGACAGGGGCGATGAGCAGTTCTTC.

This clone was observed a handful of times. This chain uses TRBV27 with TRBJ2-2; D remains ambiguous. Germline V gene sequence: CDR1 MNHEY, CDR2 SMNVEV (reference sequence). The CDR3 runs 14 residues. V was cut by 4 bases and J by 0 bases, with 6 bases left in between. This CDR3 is CASSYQTNTGELFF. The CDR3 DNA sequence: TGTGCCAGCAGTTACCAGACGAACACCGGGGAGCTGTTTTTT.

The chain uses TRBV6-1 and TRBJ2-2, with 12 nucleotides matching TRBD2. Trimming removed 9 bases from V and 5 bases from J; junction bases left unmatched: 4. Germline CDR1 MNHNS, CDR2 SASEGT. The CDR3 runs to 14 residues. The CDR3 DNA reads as TGTGCCAGTGGACTAGCGGGGTTGACCGGGGAGCTGTTTTTT. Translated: CASGLAGLTGELFF.